The present entry profiles one T cell receptor (beta chain) with its context. The clone's antigen remains unknown. The sample holds no much larger clone one base away, and base qualities are not on file. This sample is part of a study of T cell responses to AZD1222 COVID-19 vaccine (TCRdb year 2021). Broadly, across the study: AZD1222 recipients given second doses at about 4 weeks or at about 12 weeks were pooled, since spike-specific TCR depth and breadth were not found to differ between the two schedules. A total of about 230 trial participants underwent TCR sequencing, of whom 200 to 220 received two doses of AZD1222 and some 25 received two doses of the MenACWY control vaccine. Trial participants were enrolled into age subgroups of 18-55, 56-69 and 70-plus years, which contained approximately 150, 30 and 60 TCR-sequenced participants, respectively. The research as a whole found: Because no samples from the day 14 peak response were available, repertoires could be characterized only after the peak T cell response. CD4 TCRs associated with the vaccine covered the entire spike protein, and the dominant responses were in regions 160-218 and 743-854. Participants were mostly white British and included more females than males, and it was suggested by the authors that clonal diversity may have been underestimated. After two AZD1222 doses, both the breadth and the depth of spike-specific TCRs were significantly higher than at day 0 and than in MenACWY recipients. Conclusions about previously exposed vaccinees were limited because only five to seven AZD1222 recipients were SARS-CoV-2 seropositive at baseline. Reportedly, almost half of the unique spike-specific TCRs recognized epitopes lying outside the regions that are mutated in the B.1.351 and B.1.1.7 variants. In the small 56-69-year group, the increase in depth fell short of significance, most likely because of low power.

According to the study, the label for this sample's time point signals: baseline before first vaccination. Vaccinee samples were obtained from the UK trials COV001 and COV002, which included a single-blind randomized controlled phase 2/3 trial of AZD1222 (ChAdOx1 nCoV-19) in healthy adults. For TCRbeta chain sequencing, PBMC samples from trial participants were taken at day 0 and at day 28 after the second dose. V gives up 0 bases and J gives up 6 bases, and the segment between their germline ends measures 6 bases. The CDR3 goes from the cysteine to the phenylalanine over 12 residues. Only the CDR3 DNA stays, 36 bases, in frame from base 1. Based on the germline V gene, the CDR1 and CDR2 sequences are SGHDT and YYEEEE. The CDR3 regions of human TCRbeta chains were analyzed by immunosequencing. Turning to the authors' computational methods: Repertoire TCRs were checked for matches against a reference library of SARS-CoV-2-specific TCRs that had been generated using the MIRA antigen-specificity platform. Breadth meant the fraction of unique TCRs that were SARS-CoV-2-associated, whereas depth meant the fraction of total T cells that were SARS-CoV-2-associated. Using the MIRA data, each spike-specific TCR was assigned both to the spike region to which the TCR was reactive and to a CD4 or CD8 class. Log10-transformed breadth and depth values were compared by one-way ANOVA with Sidak's multiple comparisons tests. TCRdb provides this immuneACCESS table in a form limited to in-frame rearrangements. Some clones are lacking; in checked studies, under half of them reflect an unresolved V gene, and why the rest are absent is not known. V and J calls and clone size are as listed in that table; D and trimming were resolved from the DNA. Here the sample has more than 150,000 clones; around nine tenths occur a single time. Of the sample, over 1.2% is held by the ten largest clones.

The sample was peripheral blood, taken on day 0 of AZD1222 vaccination. The chain couples TRBV5-6 to TRBJ1-1; the D gene is not confidently resolved. The TCR comes from an adult in good health. The CDR3 sequence is CASSLGRAEAFF. The nucleotide sequence is given as TGTGCCAGCAGCTTGGGGCGCGCTGAAGCTTTCTTT. When the CDR3 is completed using the reference TRBV5-6 and TRBJ1-1 genes on either side, the full variable domain is DAGVTQSPTHLIKTRGQQVTLRCSPKSGHDTVSWYQQALGQGPQFIFQYYEEEERQRGNFPDRFSGHQFPNYSSELNVNALLLGDSALYLCASSLGRAEAFFGQGTRLTVV.